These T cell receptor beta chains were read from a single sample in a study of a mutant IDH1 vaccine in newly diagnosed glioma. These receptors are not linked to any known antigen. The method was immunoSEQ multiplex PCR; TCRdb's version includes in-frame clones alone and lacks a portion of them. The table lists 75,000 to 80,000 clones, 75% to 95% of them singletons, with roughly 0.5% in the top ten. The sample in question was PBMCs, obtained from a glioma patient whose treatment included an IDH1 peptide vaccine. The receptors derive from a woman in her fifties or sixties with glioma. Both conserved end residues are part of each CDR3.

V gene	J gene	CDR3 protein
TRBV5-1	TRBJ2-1	CASSLARGASSSYNEQFF
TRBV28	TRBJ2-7	CASRVRGAEQYF
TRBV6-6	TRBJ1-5	CASRFRQGVNQPQHF
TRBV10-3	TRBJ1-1	CAISALGDTEAFF
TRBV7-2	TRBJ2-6	CASSWTSGRSANVLTF
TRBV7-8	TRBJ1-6	CASIPEGQAPRTLHF
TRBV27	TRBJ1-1	CASSLTGQGGTEAFF
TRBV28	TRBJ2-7	CASSFRGPPRSYEQYF
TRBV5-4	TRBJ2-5	CASSRGTGKETQYF
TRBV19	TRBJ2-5	CASSMIADGETQYF
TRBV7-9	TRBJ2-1	CASSSPWAEEYNEQFF
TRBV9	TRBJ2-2	CASSAVPGPSRELFF
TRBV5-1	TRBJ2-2	CASRYTGELFF
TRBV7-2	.	CASSPPGSVYEQYF
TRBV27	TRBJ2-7	CASSFQGSSYEQYF
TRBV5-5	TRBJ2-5	CASSLRGLAGPSKETQYF
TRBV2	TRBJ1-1	CASMGQEYTEAFF
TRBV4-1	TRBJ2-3	CASSLHGTPLDTQYF
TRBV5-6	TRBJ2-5	CASNADSTGEETQYF
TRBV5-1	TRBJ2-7	CASSLGGMAGRSYEQYF
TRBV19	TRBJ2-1	CASSGRAVYNEQFF
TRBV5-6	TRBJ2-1	CASSFDREQFF
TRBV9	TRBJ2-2	CASSTEGSDTGELFF
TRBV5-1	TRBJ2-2	CASSLGPVGSGNTGELFF
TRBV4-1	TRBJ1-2	CASSPGLNYGYTF
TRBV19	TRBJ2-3	CASSTGTGGDTQYF
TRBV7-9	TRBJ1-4	CASSLGGEPTNEKLFF
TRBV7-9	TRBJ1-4	CASSFPGTGELGEKLFF
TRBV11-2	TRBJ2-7	CASSQLAGRYEQYF
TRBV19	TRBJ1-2	CASSRQGKDYGYTF
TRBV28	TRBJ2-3	CASSTISGRSEDTQYF
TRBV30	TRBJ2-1	CAWSPGTEQFF
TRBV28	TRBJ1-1	CASSWGTDFLNTEAFF
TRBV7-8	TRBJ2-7	CASSSYRLAGAYEQYF
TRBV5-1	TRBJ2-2	CASSRDRETGELFF
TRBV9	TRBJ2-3	CASSVAGGGISDTQYF
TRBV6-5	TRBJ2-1	CATREFDEQFF
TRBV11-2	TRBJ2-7	CASSLVVGYEQYF